This T cell receptor (beta chain) was found in a study of blood T cell repertoires in COVID-19. Per germline, CDR1 MGHRA and CDR2 YSYEKL. CDR3 length: 16 amino acids. With 5 bases removed from V and 5 bases from J, the gap between germline ends came to 20 bases. Assay: immunoSEQ multiplex PCR; the TCRdb copy retains only in-frame clones and omits some. The sample consists of approximately 50,000 clones, about nine tenths of them appearing once. This chain joins TRBV4-1 and TRBJ2-3, with D perhaps TRBD1 (6 bases). Source material: peripheral blood. This TCR was sampled from a man aged 50 to 60 with active COVID-19. The CDR3 here is CASSTPNRVVEDTQYF. The CDR3, as DNA: TGCGCCAGCAGCACACCAAACAGGGTTGTGGAAGATACGCAGTATTTT.